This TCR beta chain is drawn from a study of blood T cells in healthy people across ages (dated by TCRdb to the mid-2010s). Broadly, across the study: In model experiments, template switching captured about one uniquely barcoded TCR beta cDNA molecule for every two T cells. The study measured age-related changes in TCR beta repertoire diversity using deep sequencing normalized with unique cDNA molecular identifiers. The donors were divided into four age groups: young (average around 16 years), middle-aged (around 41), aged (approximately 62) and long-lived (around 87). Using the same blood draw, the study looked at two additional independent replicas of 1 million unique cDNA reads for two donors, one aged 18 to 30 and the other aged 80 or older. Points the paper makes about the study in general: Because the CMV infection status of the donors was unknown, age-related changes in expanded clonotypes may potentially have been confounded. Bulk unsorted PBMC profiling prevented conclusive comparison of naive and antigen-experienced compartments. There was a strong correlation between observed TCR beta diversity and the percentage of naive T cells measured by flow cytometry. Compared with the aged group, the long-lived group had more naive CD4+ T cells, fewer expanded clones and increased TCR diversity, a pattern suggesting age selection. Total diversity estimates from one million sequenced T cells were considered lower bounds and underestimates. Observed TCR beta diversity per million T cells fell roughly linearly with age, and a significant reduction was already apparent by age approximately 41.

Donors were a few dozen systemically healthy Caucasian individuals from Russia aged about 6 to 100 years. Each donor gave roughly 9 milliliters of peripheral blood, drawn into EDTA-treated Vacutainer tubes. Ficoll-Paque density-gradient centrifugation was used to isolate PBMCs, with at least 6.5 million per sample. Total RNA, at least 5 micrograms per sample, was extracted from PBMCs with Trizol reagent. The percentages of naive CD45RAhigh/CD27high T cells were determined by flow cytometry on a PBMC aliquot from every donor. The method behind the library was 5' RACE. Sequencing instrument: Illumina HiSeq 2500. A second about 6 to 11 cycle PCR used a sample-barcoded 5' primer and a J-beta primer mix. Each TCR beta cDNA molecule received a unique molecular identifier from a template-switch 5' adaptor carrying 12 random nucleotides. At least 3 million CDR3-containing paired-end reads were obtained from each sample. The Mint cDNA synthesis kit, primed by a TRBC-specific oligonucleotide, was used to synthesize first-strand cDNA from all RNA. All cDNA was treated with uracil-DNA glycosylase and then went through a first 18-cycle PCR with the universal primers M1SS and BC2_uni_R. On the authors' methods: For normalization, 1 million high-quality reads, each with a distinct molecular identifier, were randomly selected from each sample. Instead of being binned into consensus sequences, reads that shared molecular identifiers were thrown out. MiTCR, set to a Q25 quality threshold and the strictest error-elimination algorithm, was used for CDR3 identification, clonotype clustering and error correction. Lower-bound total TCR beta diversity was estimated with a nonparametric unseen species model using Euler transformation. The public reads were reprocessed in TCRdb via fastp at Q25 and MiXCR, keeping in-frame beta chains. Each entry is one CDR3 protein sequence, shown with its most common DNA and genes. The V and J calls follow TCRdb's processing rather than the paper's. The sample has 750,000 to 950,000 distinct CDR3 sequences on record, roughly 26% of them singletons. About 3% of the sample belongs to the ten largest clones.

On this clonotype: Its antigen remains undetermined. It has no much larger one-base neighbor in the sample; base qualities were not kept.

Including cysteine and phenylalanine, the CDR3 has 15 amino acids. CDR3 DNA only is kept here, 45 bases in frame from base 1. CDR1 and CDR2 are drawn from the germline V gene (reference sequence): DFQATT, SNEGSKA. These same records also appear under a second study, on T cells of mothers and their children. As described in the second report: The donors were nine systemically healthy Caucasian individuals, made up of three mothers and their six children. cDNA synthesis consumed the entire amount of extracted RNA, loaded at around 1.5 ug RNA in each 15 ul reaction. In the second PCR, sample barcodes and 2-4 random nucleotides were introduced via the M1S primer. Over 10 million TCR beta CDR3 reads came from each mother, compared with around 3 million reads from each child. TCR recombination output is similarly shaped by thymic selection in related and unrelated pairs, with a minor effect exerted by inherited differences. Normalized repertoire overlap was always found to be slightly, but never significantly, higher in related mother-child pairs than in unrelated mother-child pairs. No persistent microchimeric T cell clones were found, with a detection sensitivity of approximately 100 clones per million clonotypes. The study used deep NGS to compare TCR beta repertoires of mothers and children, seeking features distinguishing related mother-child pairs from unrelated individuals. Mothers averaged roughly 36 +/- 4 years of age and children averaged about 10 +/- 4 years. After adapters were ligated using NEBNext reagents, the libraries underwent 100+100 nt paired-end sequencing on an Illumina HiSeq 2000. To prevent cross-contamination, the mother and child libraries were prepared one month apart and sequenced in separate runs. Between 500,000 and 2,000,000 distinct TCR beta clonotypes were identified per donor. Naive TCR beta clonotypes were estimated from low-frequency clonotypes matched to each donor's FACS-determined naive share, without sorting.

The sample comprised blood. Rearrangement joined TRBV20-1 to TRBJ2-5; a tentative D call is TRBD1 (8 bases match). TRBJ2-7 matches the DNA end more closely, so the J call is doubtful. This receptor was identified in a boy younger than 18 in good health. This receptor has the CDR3 CSARVPGTGLDEQYF. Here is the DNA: TGCAGTGCTAGAGTACCAGGGACAGGACTAGACGAGCAGTACTTC.